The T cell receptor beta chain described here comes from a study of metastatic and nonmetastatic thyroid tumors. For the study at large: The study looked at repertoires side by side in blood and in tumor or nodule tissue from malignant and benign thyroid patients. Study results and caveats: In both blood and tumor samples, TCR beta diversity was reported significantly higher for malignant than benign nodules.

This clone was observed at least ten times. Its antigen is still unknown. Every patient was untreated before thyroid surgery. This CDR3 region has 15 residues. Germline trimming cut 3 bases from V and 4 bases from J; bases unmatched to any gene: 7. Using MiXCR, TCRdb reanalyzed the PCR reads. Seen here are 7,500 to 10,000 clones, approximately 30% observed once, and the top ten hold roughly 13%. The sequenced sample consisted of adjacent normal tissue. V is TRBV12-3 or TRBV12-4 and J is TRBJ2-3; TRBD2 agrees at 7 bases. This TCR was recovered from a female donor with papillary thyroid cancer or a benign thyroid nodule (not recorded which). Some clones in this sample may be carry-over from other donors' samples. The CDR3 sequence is CASSFPAGVADTQYF. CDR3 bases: TGTGCCAGCAGTTTCCCCGCGGGAGTAGCAGATACGCAGTATTTT.